A single sample gave rise to the 30 T cell receptor beta chains below, sequenced in a study of immune characteristics of hereditary and idiopathic chronic pancreatitis. Patients having total pancreatectomy with islet autotransplantation provided the chronic pancreatitis pancreas tissue. The repertoire was sequenced with immunoSEQ multiplex PCR; TCRdb's copy has only in-frame clones and lacks some. This sample has fewer than 10,000 clones, with roughly 77% found just once. Sequencing was done on a sample of pancreas tissue with idiopathic chronic pancreatitis. These TCRs come from a human donor with chronic pancreatitis.

The rearrangement links TRBV5-1 to TRBJ2-5, with 8 bases identical to TRBD2. This CDR3 is 14 amino acids long. Per the germline V gene, CDR1 is SGHRS and CDR2 is YFSETQ. V shed 4 bases, J shed 5 bases, and the junction held 7 bases outside the gene matches. The CDR3 sequence is CASSTGLADETQYF. CDR3 nucleotides: TGCGCCAGCAGCACAGGACTAGCCGACGAGACCCAGTACTTC.

The table lists this clone with a few counts. V and J are TRBV5-1 and TRBJ1-5, with D tentatively TRBD1 (5 bases). V was shortened by 3 bases and J by 5 bases, with 12 bases between the two germline ends. The CDR3 contains 14 residues. Germline CDR1 SGHRS, CDR2 YFSETQ. In DNA, the CDR3 is TGCGCCAGCAGCTCCTTTGGGGGGGATCAGCCCCAGCATTTT. Protein product: CASSSFGGDQPQHF.

The chain carries TRBV27 and TRBJ2-5; D unclear. Trimming took off 9 bases at V and 2 bases at J, with 4 bases between the two ends. Germline loops: CDR1 MNHEY, CDR2 SMNVEV (reference sequence). The CDR3 is 10 amino acids. CDR3 residues: CASGQETQYF. The DNA for the CDR3 is TGTGCCAGTGGACAAGAGACCCAGTACTTC.

The genes are TRBV21-1 and TRBJ1-1. TRBV21-1 is a documented pseudogene. This CDR3 comprises 18 residues. The CDR3 coding sequence is TGTGCCATCCTTTGGGCGACACCCGACCCCATTGGAGCCACTGAAGCTTTCTTT. It codes for CAILWATPDPIGATEAFF.

The gene calls are TRBV6-5 and TRBJ1-1; 11 positions match TRBD1. The CDR3 consists of 15 residues. Germline V gene lookup returns CDR1 MNHEY and CDR2 SVGAGI. The junction had 2 bases not matched to a gene; V was cut back by 2 bases and J by 3 bases. The CDR3 DNA is TGTGCCAGCAGTTACCGGGACAGGGGGGACACTGAAGCTTTCTTT. This encodes CASSYRDRGDTEAFF.

V gene TRBV4-3 combines with J gene TRBJ1-2; 8 nucleotides match TRBD1. The CDR3 extends over 14 amino acids. Per germline, CDR1 LGHNA and CDR2 YSLEER. Trimming removed 1 base from V and 6 bases from J; junction bases left unmatched: 4. The CDR3 protein is CASSQVSGGNGYTF. The CDR3 nucleotides read TGCGCCAGCAGCCAAGTGTCAGGGGGCAATGGCTACACCTTC.

The chain uses TRBV3-1 (or the pseudogene TRBV3-2) and TRBJ2-3, with TRBD2 matching 7 bases. The CDR3 sequence is 13 residues long. Germline V gives CDR1 LGHDT, CDR2 YNNKEL (reference sequence). With 4 bases clipped from V and 12 bases from J, the junction kept 10 bases outside the gene matches. CDR3 nucleotide sequence: TGTGCCAGCAGCCCCCAAGAGCGGGGAGTACAGTATTTT. Its translation: CASSPQERGVQYF.

Details on this clone: This CDR3 is also generated by other DNA sequences in the sample. The chain joins TRBV13 to TRBJ1-6; the match to TRBD1 covers 7 bases. The V gene end was trimmed by 5 bases and the J gene end by 0 bases; junction bases not matched to a gene: 4. This CDR3 comprises 16 residues. Germline loops: CDR1 PRHDT, CDR2 FYEKMQ (reference sequence). In DNA, the CDR3 is TGTGCCAGCAGCCGACAGGGTGACTCCTATAATTCACCCCTCCACTTT. This codes for CASSRQGDSYNSPLHF.

The V gene is TRBV2, the J gene TRBJ2-3; maybe TRBD2 (5 bases). The V gene's germline CDR1 is SNHLY and CDR2 FYNNEI. The CDR3 totals 13 residues. V shed 3 bases and J shed 3 bases, with 7 bases lying between them. CDR3 DNA: TGTGCCAGCAGTGAGAGCGGTACAGATACGCAGTATTTT. It translates to CASSESGTDTQYF. The complete variable domain, with remaining parts taken from reference TRBV2 and TRBJ2-3, reads EPEVTQTPSHQVTQMGQEVILRCVPISNHLYFYWYRQILGQKVEFLVSFYNNEISEKSEIFDDQFSVERPDGSNFTLKIRSTKLEDSAMYFCASSESGTDTQYFGPGTRLTVL.

V is TRBV3-1 (or the pseudogene TRBV3-2) and J is TRBJ1-5; 7 bases are a match to TRBD1. The CDR3 covers 14 residues. V was pared by 4 bases and J by 2 bases, with 2 bases of the junction left unmatched. Germline CDR1 LGHDT, CDR2 YNNKEL (reference sequence). The CDR3 DNA is TGTGCCAGCAGCCCAACAGGGGGCAATCAGCCCCAGCATTTT. As protein: CASSPTGGNQPQHF.

The CDR3 DNA reads TGTGCCAGCTCACCAACAGGGGCAGAGACCCAGTACTTC. This sequence encodes CASSPTGAETQYF. The J gene is TRBJ2-5, the V gene TRBV18; 7 nucleotides align to TRBD1. Germline V gene data show CDR1 as KGHSH and CDR2 as LQKENI. CDR3 length: 13 amino acids. The V segment lost 2 bases and the J segment 4 bases; nucleotides outside the gene matches: 1.

The chain links TRBV28 to TRBJ2-2; 10 bases fit TRBD1. Germline V gene data show CDR1 as MDHEN and CDR2 as SYDVKM. The V gene end was trimmed by 6 bases and the J gene end by 3 bases; junction bases not matched to a gene: 13. The CDR3 consists of 18 residues. The CDR3 DNA follows: TGTGCCAGCAGCCACCTAATTGGGGGACAGGGGTACACCGGGGAGCTGTTTTTT. This codes for CASSHLIGGQGYTGELFF.

The chain carries TRBV19 and TRBJ2-7; D call uncertain. Trimming cost V 5 bases and J 3 bases, with 17 bases left between them. Looked up from germline, CDR1 is LNHDA and CDR2 is SQIVND (reference sequence). CDR3 length equals 15 residues. The CDR3, as DNA: TGTGCCAGTAGTTTCGAGGCAGTGAATTTCTACGAGCAGTACTTC. The encoded protein is CASSFEAVNFYEQYF.

The rearrangement uses TRBV29-1 and TRBJ2-1, with 8 bases matching TRBD1. The CDR3 extends over 15 amino acids. Germline assignment: CDR1 SQVTM and CDR2 ANQGSEA. With V trimmed by 5 bases and J by 4 bases, 10 bases remained unmatched. The CDR3 bases are TGCAGCGTTACTGGAAACACAGGGGGATACAATGAGCAGTTCTTC. It codes for CSVTGNTGGYNEQFF.

This clone was seen a handful of times. The J gene is TRBJ1-5, the V gene TRBV2, with 11 bases matching TRBD1. The CDR3 runs to 20 residues. V dropped 6 bases and J dropped 0; count of bases not matched to a gene: 16. Per germline, CDR1 SNHLY and CDR2 FYNNEI. The CDR3 reads CASRNLLKSGTGGSNQPQHF. The CDR3 DNA sequence: TGTGCCAGCAGGAACCTCCTAAAATCCGGGACAGGGGGTAGCAATCAGCCCCAGCATTTT.

For this clone: Other DNA variants within this sample encode the same CDR3. This chain connects TRBV18 to TRBJ1-5; D remains ambiguous. V lost 2 bases to trimming and J lost 5 bases, with 7 bases between them. Germline CDR1 is KGHSH and CDR2 is LQKENI. The CDR3 has 13 amino acids. The CDR3 sequence is CASSPGQDQPQHF. The CDR3, as DNA: TGTGCCAGCTCACCAGGGCAGGATCAGCCCCAGCATTTT.

This sequence joins TRBV29-1 and TRBJ1-6, with 8 bases identical to TRBD1. V lost 7 bases to trimming and J lost 6 bases; unmatched junction nucleotides: 8. The length of the CDR3 is 14 residues. CDR1 SQVTM and CDR2 ANQGSEA come from the germline V gene. As DNA, the CDR3 is TGCAGCGCTAAAACAGGGGGTACTAATTCACCCCTCCACTTT. As protein: CSAKTGGTNSPLHF.

The CDR3, as DNA: TGTGCCAGCAGCTTAGATGCAACCACAGTCTCTGGGGCCAACGTCCTGACTTTC. Translated: CASSLDATTVSGANVLTF. The V and J genes are TRBV11-2 and TRBJ2-6; D is uncertain. The ends were cut back, 0 bases at V and 0 bases at J, with 12 bases in the middle. CDR3 length: 18 amino acids. Germline CDR1 is SGHAT and CDR2 is FQNNGV.

The V call is TRBV18, the J call TRBJ2-3, with D perhaps matching TRBD2 (6 bases). Germline CDR1 and CDR2: KGHSH and LQKENI. The CDR3 has 15 amino acids. The ends were cut back, 3 bases at V and 4 bases at J, with 14 bases in the middle. CDR3 region: CASSPRTTPADTQYF. In DNA, the CDR3 is TGTGCCAGCTCACCTAGGACTACCCCCGCAGATACGCAGTATTTT.

The chain recombines TRBV5-6 with TRBJ1-1, with 9 bases that match TRBD1. Germline V gene lookup returns CDR1 SGHDT and CDR2 YYEEEE. CDR3 length equals 15 residues. V was clipped by 2 bases and J by 4 bases; unmatched bases: 6. The CDR3 is CASSLGTGRGTEAFF. The CDR3 DNA follows: TGTGCCAGCAGCTTAGGGACAGGGAGGGGCACTGAAGCTTTCTTT.

The genes are TRBV27 and TRBJ2-6, with D maybe TRBD1 (5 bases). The CDR3 totals 17 residues. From germline, CDR1 is MNHEY and CDR2 SMNVEV (reference sequence). The ends were cut back, 6 bases at V and 3 bases at J, with 18 bases in the middle. The CDR3 bases are TGTGCCAGCAGAAAACTCCAGGGTTCGGATGGGGCCAACGTCCTGACTTTC. Translating gives CASRKLQGSDGANVLTF.

By sample fraction, this clone is large (0.1 to 1%). The chain uses TRBV4-3 and TRBJ2-5, with a weak D call TRBD1 (5 bases). Germline V CDR1 and CDR2: LGHNA, YSLEER. V lost 0 bases to trimming and J lost 5 bases, with 7 bases between them. The CDR3 runs to 13 residues. The CDR3: CASSQEPGETQYF. The CDR3 nucleotides read TGCGCCAGCAGCCAAGAACCAGGGGAGACCCAGTACTTC.

CDR3 coding DNA: TGTGCCAGCAGGGAAAACGGACTAGGCTCTTCCGGCGAGCAGTACGTC. This gives the protein CASRENGLGSSGEQYV. The gene calls are TRBV6-6 and TRBJ2-7; 7 nucleotides agree with TRBD2. V trimming: 6 bases; J trimming: 6 bases; junction bases outside the gene matches: 17. The CDR3 sequence is 16 residues long. The germline V gene encodes CDR1 MNHNY and CDR2 SVGAGI (reference sequence).

This clone has only one observation. The chain is built from TRBV20-1 and TRBJ2-7; the D call may be TRBD1 or TRBD2 (5 bases each). The CDR3 consists of 12 residues. V was trimmed by 3 bases and J by 3 bases, leaving 9 bases between them. The V gene's germline CDR1 is DFQATT and CDR2 SNEGSKA (reference sequence). Here the CDR3 DNA reads TGCAGTGCTAGTCTGAGGGGCTACGAGCAGTACTTC. Its protein is CSASLRGYEQYF.

This clone was seen only once. V usage is TRBV4-2 and J usage is TRBJ2-1; the match to TRBD2 covers 7 bases. Trimming cost V 3 bases and J 8 bases; bases outside gene matches: 16. The CDR3 is 17 amino acids. Germline loops: CDR1 LGHNA, CDR2 YNFKEQ. The CDR3 sequence is CASSQRRVGLVSHEQFF. CDR3 coding DNA: TGTGCCAGCAGCCAGAGGAGGGTAGGACTAGTGTCTCATGAGCAGTTCTTC.

The chain recombines TRBV5-6 with TRBJ1-1; D remains unclear. The CDR3 consists of 13 residues. The V gene's germline CDR1 is SGHDT and CDR2 YYEEEE. With 0 bases removed from V and 5 bases from J, the gap between germline ends came to 8 bases. In DNA form, the CDR3 reads TGTGCCAGCAGCTTGGCGTCCGGAACTGAAGCTTTCTTT. It encodes CASSLASGTEAFF.

The chain combines TRBV28 with TRBJ1-1, with 8 bases that match TRBD1. The CDR3 covers 12 residues. V shed 8 bases and J 3 bases; nucleotides not matched to a gene: 2. Germline V CDR1 and CDR2: MDHEN, SYDVKM. In DNA form, the CDR3 reads TGTGCCAGCCACAGGGGGTACACTGAAGCTTTCTTT. Amino acid sequence: CASHRGYTEAFF.

The CDR3, as DNA: TGTGCCAGCAGTTTATCAGCGGGGGGCGGGCAGTTCTTC. Protein: CASSLSAGGGQFF. The chain uses TRBV28 and TRBJ2-1; 9 nucleotides align to TRBD2. Unmatched junction bases numbered 4, after V lost 1 base and J lost 12 bases. The CDR3 consists of 13 residues. Germline loops: CDR1 MDHEN, CDR2 SYDVKM.

The J gene is TRBJ2-1, the V gene TRBV12-5; TRBD1 agrees at 10 bases. The V segment lost 7 bases and the J segment 4 bases; nucleotides outside the gene matches: 4. The CDR3 consists of 14 residues. CDR1 and CDR2 (germline): LGHNT, FRNRAP. The DNA of the CDR3 is TGTGCTAGTGTCCCGGGACAGGGGTACAATGAGCAGTTCTTC. Its translation: CASVPGQGYNEQFF.

This clone was picked up a small number of times. V and J are TRBV6-6 and TRBJ1-2; D is uncertain. This CDR3 region has 13 residues. Per the germline V gene, CDR1 is MNHNY and CDR2 is SVGAGI (reference sequence). Deletions cut 0 bases from V and 4 bases from J, with 6 bases between. Here the CDR3 reads CASSYSRGYGYTF. CDR3 nucleotide sequence: TGTGCCAGCAGTTACTCGAGAGGCTATGGCTACACCTTC.